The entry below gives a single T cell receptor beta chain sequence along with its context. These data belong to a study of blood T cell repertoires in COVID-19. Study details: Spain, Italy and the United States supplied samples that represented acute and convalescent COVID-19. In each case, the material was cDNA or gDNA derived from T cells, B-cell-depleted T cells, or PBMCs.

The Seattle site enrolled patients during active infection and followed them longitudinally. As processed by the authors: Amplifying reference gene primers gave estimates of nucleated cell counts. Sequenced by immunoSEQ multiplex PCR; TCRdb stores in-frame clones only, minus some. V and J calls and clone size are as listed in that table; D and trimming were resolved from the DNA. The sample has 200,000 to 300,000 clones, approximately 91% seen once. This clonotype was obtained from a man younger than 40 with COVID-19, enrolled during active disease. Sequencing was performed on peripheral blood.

CDR3 in amino acids: CSVEARGGAGTDTQYF. In DNA, the CDR3 is TGCAGCGTTGAAGCCCGGGGGGGCGCGGGCACAGATACGCAGTATTTT. The chain has TRBV29-1 and TRBJ2-3; 8 bases map to TRBD2. Trimming removed 1 base from V and 1 base from J; junction bases left unmatched: 7. This CDR3 region has 16 residues. Per germline, CDR1 SQVTM and CDR2 ANQGSEA.